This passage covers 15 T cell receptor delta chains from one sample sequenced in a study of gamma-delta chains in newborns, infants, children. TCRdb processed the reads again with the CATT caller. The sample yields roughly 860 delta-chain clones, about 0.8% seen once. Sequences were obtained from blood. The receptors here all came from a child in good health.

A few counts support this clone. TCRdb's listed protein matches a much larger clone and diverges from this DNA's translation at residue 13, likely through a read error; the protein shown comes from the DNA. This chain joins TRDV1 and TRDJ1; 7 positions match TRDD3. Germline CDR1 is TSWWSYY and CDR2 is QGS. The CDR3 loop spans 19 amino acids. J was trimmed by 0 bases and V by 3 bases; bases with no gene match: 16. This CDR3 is CALGDVSRWGPRHTDKLIF. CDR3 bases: TGTGCTCTTGGGGACGTCTCCCGCTGGGGGCCCCGGCACACCGATAAACTCATCTTT.

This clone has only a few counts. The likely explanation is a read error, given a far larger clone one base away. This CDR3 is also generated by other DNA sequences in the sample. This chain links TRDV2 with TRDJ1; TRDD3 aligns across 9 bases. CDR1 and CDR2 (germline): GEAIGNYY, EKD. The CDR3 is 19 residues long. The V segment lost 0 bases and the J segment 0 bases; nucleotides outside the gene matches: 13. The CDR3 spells CACDTAHWGNPQYTDKLIF. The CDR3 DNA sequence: TGTGCCTGTGACACCGCACACTGGGGGAACCCCCAGTACACCGATAAACTCATCTTT.

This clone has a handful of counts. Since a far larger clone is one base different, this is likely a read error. The CDR3: CARDTPSSWDTRQMFF. The DNA for the CDR3 is TGTGCCCGTGACACCCCTAGCTCCTGGGACACCCGACAGATGTTTTTC. The gene calls are TRDV2 and TRDJ3; the D is unclear. There are 16 residues in the CDR3. Per the germline V gene, CDR1 is GEAIGNYY and CDR2 is EKD.

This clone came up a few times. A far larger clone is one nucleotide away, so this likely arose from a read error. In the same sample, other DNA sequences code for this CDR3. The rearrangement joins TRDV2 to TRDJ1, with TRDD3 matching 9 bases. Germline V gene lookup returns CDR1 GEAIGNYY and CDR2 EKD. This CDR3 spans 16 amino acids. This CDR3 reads CACDPLGDLNTDKLIF. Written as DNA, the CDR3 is TGTGCCTGTGACCCACTGGGGGACCTAAACACCGATAAACTAATCTTT.

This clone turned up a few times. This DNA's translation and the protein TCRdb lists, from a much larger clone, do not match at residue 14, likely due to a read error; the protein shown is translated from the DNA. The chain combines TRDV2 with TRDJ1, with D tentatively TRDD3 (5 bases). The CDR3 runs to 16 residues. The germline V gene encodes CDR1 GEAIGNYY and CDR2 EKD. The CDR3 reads CACDTVGTRGSDKPIF. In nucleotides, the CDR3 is TGTGCCTGTGACACGGTGGGGACCCGTGGGTCCGATAAACCCATCTTT.

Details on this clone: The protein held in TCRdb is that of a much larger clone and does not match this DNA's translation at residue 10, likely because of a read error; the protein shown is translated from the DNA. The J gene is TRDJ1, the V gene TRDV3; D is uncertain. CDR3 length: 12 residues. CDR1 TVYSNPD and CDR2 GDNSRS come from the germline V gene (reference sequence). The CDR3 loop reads CAFREDTDKPIF. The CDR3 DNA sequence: TGTGCCTTTAGAGAAGACACCGATAAACCCATCTTT.

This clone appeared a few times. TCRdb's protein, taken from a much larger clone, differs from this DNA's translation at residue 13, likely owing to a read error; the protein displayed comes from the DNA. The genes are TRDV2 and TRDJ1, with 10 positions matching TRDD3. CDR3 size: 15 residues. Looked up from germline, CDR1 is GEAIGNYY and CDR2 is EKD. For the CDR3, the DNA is TGTGCCTTATGGCGACTGGGGGATTACACCGATAAACCCATCTTT. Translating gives CALWRLGDYTDKPIF.

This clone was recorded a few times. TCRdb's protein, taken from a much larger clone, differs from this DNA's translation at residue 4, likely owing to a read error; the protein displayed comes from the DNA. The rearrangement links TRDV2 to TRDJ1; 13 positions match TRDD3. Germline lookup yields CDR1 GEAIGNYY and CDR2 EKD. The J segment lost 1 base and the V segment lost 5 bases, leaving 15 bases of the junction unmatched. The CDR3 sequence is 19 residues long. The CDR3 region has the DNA TGTGCCTGTGGCAACGTACTGGGGGATACGCCGGAAACCACCGATAAACTCATCTTT. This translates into CACGNVLGDTPETTDKLIF.

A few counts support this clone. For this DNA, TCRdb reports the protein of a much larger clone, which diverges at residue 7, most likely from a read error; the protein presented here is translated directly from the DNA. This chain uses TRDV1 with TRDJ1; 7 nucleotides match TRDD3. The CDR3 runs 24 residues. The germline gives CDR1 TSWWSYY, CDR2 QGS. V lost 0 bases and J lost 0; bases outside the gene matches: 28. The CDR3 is CALGELLPASALLGELLYTDKLIF. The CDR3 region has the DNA TGTGCTCTTGGGGAACTACTGCCCGCGTCCGCTTTGTTGGGGGAGTTATTGTACACCGATAAACTCATCTTT.

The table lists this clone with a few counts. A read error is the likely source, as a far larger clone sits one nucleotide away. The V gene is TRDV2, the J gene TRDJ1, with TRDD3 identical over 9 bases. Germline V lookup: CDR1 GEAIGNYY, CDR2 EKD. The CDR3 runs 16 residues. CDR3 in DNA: TGTGCCTGTGACCCACTGGGGGACCTAAACACCGATAAACCCATCTTT. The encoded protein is CACDPLGDLNTDKPIF.

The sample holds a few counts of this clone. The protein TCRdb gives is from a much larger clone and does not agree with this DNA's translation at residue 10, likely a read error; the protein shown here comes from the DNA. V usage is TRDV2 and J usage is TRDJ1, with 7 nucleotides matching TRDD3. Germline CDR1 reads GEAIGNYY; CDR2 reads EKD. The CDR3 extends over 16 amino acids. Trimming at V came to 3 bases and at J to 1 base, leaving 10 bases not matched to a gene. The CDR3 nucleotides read TGTGCCTGTGACCCTCTCGGGGATATAGCCACCGATAAACTCATCTTT. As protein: CACDPLGDIATDKLIF.

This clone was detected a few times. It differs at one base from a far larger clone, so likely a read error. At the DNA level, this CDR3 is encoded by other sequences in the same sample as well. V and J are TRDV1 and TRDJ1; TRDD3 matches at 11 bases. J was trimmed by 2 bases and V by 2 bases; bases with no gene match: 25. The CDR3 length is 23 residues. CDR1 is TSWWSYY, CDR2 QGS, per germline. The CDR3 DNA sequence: TGTGCTCTTGGGGAAACTAGGGCACTCCTACGGCTTGCTGGGGGATACTTTACCGATAAACTCATCTTT. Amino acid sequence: CALGETRALLRLAGGYFTDKLIF.

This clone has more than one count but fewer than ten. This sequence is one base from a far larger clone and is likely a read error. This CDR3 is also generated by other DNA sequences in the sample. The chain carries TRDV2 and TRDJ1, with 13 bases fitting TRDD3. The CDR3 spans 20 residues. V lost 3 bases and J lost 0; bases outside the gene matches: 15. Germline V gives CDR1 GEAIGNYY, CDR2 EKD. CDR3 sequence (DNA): TGTGCCTGTGACGTCTTACTGGGGGATACGCAGCTAAAGAACACCGATAAACTCATCTTT. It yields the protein CACDVLLGDTQLKNTDKLIF.

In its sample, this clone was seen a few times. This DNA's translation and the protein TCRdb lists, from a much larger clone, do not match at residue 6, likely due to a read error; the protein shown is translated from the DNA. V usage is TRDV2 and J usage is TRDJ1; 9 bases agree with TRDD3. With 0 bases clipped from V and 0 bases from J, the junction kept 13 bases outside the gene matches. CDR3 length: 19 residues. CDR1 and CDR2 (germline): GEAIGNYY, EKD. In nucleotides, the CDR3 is TGTGCCTGTGACACCACGCACTGGGGGAACCCCCAGTACACCGATAAACTCATCTTT. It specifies CACDTTHWGNPQYTDKLIF.

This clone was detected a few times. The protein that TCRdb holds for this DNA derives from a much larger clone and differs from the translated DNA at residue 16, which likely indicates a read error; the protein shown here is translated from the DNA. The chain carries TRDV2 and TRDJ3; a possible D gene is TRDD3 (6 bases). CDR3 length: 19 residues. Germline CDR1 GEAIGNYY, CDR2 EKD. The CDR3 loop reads CACDTVGDESSWDTRRMFF. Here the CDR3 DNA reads TGTGCCTGTGACACCGTCGGGGATGAGAGCTCCTGGGACACCCGACGGATGTTTTTC.